The TCR beta chain described here comes from a study of T-cell memory formation after mild COVID-19. This clonotype has only a few counts. cDNA libraries for TCR alpha and TCR beta, carrying sample barcodes and UMIs, came from 5'RACE with constant-segment primers. TCRdb itself ran the 5' RACE reads through MiXCR, one entry per CDR3 protein. The data contain 200,000 to 250,000 distinct CDR3 sequences, under 30% of them singletons. The receptor comes from an adult woman who had mild COVID-19 (a few samples of this study predate the infection). Cell type and time point are not known. Material for sequencing was PBMCs or a T cell subset sorted from them (not recorded which).

CDR3 loop: CASSRTVVNEQFF. Written as DNA, the CDR3 is TGTGCCAGCAGCCGGACGGTGGTTAATGAGCAGTTCTTC. The J gene is TRBJ2-1, the V gene TRBV5-6; no definite D call. This CDR3 spans 13 amino acids. V lost 4 bases to trimming and J lost 7 bases, with 12 bases between them. From germline, CDR1 is SGHDT and CDR2 YYEEEE.